This T cell receptor (beta chain) was captured by sequencing in a study of T cell responses to AZD1222 COVID-19 vaccine. Study-level information: Analysis merged second doses at about 4 or about 12 weeks.

Notes on the study in general: In the spike-specific TCR repertoire, nearly half reportedly target unmutated variant regions. The CD4 TCRs associated with vaccination extended across spike and predominated at 160-218 and 743-854. Sampling captured repertoires only after the peak T cell response.

Using immunoSEQ multiplex PCR, the repertoire was profiled, and TCRdb retains in-frame clones only, with some absent. The sample holds over 130,000 clones, roughly 90% seen once. CDR3 length equals 18 residues. Germline CDR1 and CDR2: MGHRA and YSYEKL. The germline V and J ends were trimmed by 2 bases and 7 bases, with 21 bases remaining between them. As regards this clone: Its specificity is not known.

The starting material was peripheral blood, obtained on day 0 of AZD1222 vaccination. The origin of this receptor is an adult in good health. V gene TRBV4-1 combines with J gene TRBJ1-6; possibly TRBD1 for D (6 bases). As DNA, the CDR3 is TGCGCCAGCAGCCAAATTTACCCGGGGGCTGAGGGGAATTCACCCCTCCACTTT. This gives the protein CASSQIYPGAEGNSPLHF.